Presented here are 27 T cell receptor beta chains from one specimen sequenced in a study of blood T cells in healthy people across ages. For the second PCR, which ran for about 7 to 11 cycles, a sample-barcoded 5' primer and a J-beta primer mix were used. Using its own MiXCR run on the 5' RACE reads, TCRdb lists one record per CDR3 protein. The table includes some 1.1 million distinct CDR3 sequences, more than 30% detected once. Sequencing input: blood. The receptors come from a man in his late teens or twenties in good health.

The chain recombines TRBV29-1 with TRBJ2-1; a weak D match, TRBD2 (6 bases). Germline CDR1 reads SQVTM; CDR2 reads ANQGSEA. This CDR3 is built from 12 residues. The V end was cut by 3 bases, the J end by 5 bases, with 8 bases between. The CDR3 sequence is CSVEGGNNEQFF. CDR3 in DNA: TGCAGCGTTGAGGGCGGGAACAATGAGCAGTTCTTC.

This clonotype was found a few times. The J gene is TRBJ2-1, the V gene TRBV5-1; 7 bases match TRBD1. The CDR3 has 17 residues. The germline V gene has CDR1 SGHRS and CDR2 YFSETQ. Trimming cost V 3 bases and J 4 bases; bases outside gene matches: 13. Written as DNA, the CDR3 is TGCGCCAGCAGCTATTTTTCATGGGACAGAAAATACAATGAGCAGTTCTTC. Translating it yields CASSYFSWDRKYNEQFF. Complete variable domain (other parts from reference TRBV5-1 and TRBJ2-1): KAGVTQTPRYLIKTRGQQVTLSCSPISGHRSVSWYQQTPGQGLQFLFEYFSETQRNKGNFPGRFSGRQFSNSRSEMNVSTLELGDSALYLCASSYFSWDRKYNEQFFGPGTRLTVL.

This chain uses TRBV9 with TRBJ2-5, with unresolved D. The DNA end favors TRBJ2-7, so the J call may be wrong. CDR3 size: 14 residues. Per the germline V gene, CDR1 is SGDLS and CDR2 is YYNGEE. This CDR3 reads CASSVSYRTYEQYF. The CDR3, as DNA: TGTGCCAGCAGCGTCTCATACCGAACCTACGAGCAGTACTTC.

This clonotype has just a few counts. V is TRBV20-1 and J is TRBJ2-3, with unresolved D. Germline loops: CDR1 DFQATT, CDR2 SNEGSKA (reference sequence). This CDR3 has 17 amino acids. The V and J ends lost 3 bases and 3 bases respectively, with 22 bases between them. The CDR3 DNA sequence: TGCAGTGCTAGTCCCACTCCGCTCAAACAATTAACAGATACGCAGTATTTT. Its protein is CSASPTPLKQLTDTQYF.

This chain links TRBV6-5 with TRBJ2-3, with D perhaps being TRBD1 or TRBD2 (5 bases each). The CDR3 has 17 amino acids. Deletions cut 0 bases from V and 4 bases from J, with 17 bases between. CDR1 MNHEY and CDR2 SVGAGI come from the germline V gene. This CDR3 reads CASSYSLVPGTPDTQYF. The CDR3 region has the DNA TGTGCCAGCAGTTACTCCCTGGTCCCGGGGACCCCAGATACGCAGTATTTT.

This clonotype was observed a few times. In nucleotides, the CDR3 is TGTGCCAGCTACCAAAACAGGGTCGAGCAGTACTTC. Protein sequence: CASYQNRVEQYF. The genes are TRBV6-1 and TRBJ2-7; D perhaps matches TRBD1 (6 bases). Germline V gene sequence: CDR1 MNHNS, CDR2 SASEGT. V gave up 8 bases and J gave up 6 bases, with 14 bases separating them. There are 12 residues in the CDR3.

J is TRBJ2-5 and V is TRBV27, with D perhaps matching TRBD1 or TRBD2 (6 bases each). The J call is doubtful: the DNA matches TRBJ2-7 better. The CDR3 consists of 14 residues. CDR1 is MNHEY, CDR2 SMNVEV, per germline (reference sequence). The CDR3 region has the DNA TGTGCCAGCAGTGTCCTAGGGGGGACCTACGAGCAGTACTTC. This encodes CASSVLGGTYEQYF.

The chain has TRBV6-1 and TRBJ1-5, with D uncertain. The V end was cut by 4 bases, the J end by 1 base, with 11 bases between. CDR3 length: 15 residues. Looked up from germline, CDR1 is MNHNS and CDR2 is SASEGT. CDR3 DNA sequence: TGTGCCAGCAGTGCCCCGGCAGTCAGCAATCAGCCCCAGCATTTT. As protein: CASSAPAVSNQPQHF.

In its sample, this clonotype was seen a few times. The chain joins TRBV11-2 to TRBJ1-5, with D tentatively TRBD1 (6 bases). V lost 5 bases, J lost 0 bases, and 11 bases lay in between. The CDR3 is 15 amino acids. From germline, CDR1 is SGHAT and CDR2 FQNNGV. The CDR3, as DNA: TGTGCCAGCAGCCGGGACACTTATAGCAATCAGCCCCAGCATTTT. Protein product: CASSRDTYSNQPQHF.

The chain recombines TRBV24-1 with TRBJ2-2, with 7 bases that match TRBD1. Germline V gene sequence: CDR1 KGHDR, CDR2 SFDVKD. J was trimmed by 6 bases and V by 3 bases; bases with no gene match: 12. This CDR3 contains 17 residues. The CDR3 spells CATSDPAKEQGSGELFF. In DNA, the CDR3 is TGTGCCACCAGTGATCCCGCAAAGGAACAGGGGTCCGGGGAGCTGTTTTTT.

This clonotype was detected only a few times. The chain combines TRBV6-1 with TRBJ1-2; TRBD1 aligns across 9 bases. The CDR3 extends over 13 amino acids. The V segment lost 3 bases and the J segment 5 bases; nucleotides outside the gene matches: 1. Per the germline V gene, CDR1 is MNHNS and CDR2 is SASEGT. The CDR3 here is CASSETGGYGYTF. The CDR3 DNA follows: TGTGCCAGCAGTGAGACAGGGGGTTATGGCTACACCTTC.

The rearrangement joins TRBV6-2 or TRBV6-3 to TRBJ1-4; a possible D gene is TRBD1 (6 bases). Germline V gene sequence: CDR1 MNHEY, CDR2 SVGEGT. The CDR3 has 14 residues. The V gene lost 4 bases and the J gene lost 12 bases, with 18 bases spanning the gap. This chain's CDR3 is CASSSTDSRGELFF. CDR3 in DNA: TGTGCCAGCAGTTCCACGGACAGCAGAGGAGAACTGTTTTTT.

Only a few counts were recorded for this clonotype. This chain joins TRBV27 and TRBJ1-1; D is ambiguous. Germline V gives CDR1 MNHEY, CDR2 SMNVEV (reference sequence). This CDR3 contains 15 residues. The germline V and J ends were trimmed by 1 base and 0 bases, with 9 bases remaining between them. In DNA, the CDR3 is TGTGCCAGCAGTTTATTGAAGAGAATGAACACTGAAGCTTTCTTT. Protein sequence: CASSLLKRMNTEAFF.

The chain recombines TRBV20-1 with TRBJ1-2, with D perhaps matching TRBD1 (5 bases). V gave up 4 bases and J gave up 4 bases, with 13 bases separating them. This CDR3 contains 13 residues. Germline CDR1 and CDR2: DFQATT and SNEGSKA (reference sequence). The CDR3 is CSANQGLGYGYTF. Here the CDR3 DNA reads TGCAGTGCTAACCAGGGTCTGGGCTATGGCTACACCTTC.

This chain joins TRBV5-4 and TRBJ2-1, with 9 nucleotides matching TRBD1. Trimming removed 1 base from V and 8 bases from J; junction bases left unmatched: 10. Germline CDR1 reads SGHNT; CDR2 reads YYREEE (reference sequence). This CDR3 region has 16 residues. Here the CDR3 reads CASSLPVQGALDEQFF. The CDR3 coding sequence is TGTGCCAGCAGCTTGCCCGTACAGGGGGCCCTTGATGAGCAGTTCTTC.

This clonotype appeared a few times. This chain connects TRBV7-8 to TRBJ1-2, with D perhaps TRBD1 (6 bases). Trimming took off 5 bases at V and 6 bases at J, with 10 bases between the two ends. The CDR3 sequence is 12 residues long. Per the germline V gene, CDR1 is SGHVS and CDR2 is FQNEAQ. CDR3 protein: CASSGRGDGYTF. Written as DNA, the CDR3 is TGTGCCAGCAGCGGTAGGGGGGATGGCTACACCTTC.

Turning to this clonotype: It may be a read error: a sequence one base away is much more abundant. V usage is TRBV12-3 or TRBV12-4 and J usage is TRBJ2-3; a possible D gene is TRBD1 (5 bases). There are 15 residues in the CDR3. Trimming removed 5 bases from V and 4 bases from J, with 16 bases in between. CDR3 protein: CASSPGNRDPDTQYF. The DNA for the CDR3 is TGTGCCAGCAGTCCAGGGAACCGTGACCCAGATACGCAGTATTTT.

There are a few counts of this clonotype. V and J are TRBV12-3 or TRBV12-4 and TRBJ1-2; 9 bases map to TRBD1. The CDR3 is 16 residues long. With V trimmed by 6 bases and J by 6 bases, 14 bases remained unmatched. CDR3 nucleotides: TGTGCCAGCAGCCATAGTACAGGGGGCAGCGGGAATGGCTACACCTTC. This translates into CASSHSTGGSGNGYTF.

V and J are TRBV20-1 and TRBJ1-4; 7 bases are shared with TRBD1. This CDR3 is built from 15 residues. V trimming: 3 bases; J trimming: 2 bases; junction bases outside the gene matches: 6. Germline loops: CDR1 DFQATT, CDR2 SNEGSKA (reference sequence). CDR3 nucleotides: TGCAGTGCTAGTCCGGCCAGGGGGACTAATGAAAAACTGTTTTTT. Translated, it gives CSASPARGTNEKLFF.

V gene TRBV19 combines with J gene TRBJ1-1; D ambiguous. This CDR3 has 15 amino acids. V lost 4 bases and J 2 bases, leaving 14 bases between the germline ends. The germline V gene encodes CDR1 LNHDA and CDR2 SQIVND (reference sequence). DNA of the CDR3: TGTGCCAGTAGTACTTTTTCCGGGAGTAACACTGAAGCTTTCTTT. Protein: CASSTFSGSNTEAFF.

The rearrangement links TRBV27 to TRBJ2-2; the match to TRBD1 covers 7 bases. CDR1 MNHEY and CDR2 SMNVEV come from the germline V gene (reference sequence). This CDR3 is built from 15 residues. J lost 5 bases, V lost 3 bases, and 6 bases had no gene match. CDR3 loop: CASSLVTGITGELFF. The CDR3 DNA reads TGTGCCAGCAGTTTGGTGACAGGGATTACCGGGGAGCTGTTTTTT.

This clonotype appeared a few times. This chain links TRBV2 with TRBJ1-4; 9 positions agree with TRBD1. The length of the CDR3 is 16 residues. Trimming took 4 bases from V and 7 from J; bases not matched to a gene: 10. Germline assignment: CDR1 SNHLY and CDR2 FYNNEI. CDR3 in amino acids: CASSGRDRAVGEKLFF. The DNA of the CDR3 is TGTGCCAGCAGTGGACGGGACAGGGCTGTGGGTGAAAAACTGTTTTTT.

The CDR3 is CASSQEPGSNYGYTF. The DNA for the CDR3 is TGCGCCAGCAGCCAAGAACCGGGCTCTAACTATGGCTACACCTTC. The rearrangement joins TRBV4-1 to TRBJ1-2; no firm D call. Trimming took off 0 bases at V and 0 bases at J, with 8 bases between the two ends. CDR1 and CDR2 (germline): MGHRA, YSYEKL. The CDR3 length is 15 residues.

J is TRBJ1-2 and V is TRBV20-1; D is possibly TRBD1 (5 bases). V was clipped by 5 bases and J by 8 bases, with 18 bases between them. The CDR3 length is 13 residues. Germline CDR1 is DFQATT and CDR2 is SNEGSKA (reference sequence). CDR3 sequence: CSAFYEGLWGYTF. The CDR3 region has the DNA TGCAGTGCTTTTTATGAGGGGTTGTGGGGCTACACCTTC.

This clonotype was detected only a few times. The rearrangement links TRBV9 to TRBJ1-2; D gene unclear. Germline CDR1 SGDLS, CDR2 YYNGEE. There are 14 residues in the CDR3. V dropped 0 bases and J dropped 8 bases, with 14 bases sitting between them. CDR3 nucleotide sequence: TGTGCCAGCAGCGTAGGCCCCCATGCGGAAGGCTACACCTTC. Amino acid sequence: CASSVGPHAEGYTF.

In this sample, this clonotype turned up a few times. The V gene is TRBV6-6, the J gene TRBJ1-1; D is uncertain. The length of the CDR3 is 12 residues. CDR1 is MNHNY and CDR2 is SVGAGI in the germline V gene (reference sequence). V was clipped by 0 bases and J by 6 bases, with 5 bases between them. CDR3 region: CASSYSEPEAFF. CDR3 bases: TGTGCCAGCAGTTACTCGGAGCCTGAAGCTTTCTTT.

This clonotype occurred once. The CDR3 nucleotides read TGTGCCGCCTCAGGCGGGACAGGGGGCTTTACTGAAGCTTTCTTT. Amino acids: CAASGGTGGFTEAFF. V and J are TRBV6-5 and TRBJ1-1; 12 bases are shared with TRBD1. Trimming at V came to 11 bases and at J to 5 bases, leaving 12 bases not matched to a gene. The CDR3 has 15 amino acids. Germline CDR1 is MNHEY and CDR2 is SVGAGI.